The 6 T cell receptor beta chains in this list originate from one sample, sequenced in a study of blood T cell dynamics during melanoma immunotherapy. Noted time point: week 3, after first cycle of checkpoint inhibitor. The protocol was immunoSEQ multiplex PCR, while the TCRdb copy is restricted to in-frame clones and leaves out a portion. The table lists about 14,000 clones, roughly 89% of them singletons. This specimen was blood, taken from a patient treated with checkpoint blockade. Receptors were obtained from a human donor with melanoma.

The chain uses TRBV28 and TRBJ2-4, with D possibly TRBD1 on 6 matching bases. CDR1 is MDHEN and CDR2 is SYDVKM in the germline V gene. The V end was cut by 6 bases, the J end by 10 bases, with 10 bases between. This CDR3 region has 11 residues. The CDR3 region is CASSPGQIQYF. The DNA for the CDR3 is TGTGCCAGCAGCCCAGGACAGATTCAGTACTTC.

The chain is built from TRBV5-8 and TRBJ1-1; D is unresolved. This CDR3 spans 8 amino acids. Germline values: CDR1 SGHTS, CDR2 YDEGEE. V dropped 4 bases and J dropped 13 bases, with 5 bases sitting between them. CDR3 sequence reads: CASSLFFF. In nucleotides, the CDR3 is TGTGCCAGCAGCCTCTTTTTCTTT.

The chain employs TRBV21-1 and TRBJ2-3; no DNA check was done on the table's D call, TRBD2. TRBV21-1 is deemed a pseudogene. The CDR3 consists of 17 residues. CDR3 sequence: CASSKSSGRAGTDTQYF. The CDR3 bases are TGTGCCAGCAGCAAATCCAGCGGGAGGGCGGGCACAGATACGCAGTATTTT.

The CDR3 loop reads CASSLVLAGGVETQYF. CDR3 DNA sequence: TGCGCCAGCAGCTTGGTACTAGCGGGAGGGGTAGAGACCCAGTACTTC. The chain combines TRBV5-1 with TRBJ2-5; the match to TRBD2 covers 13 bases. The germline V gene has CDR1 SGHRS and CDR2 YFSETQ. Trimming at V came to 0 bases and at J to 4 bases, leaving 3 bases not matched to a gene. This CDR3 is 16 amino acids long.

The chain joins TRBV5-1 to TRBJ2-5; D is ambiguous. With 2 bases removed from V and 0 bases from J, the gap between germline ends came to 8 bases. The CDR3 loop spans 14 amino acids. Germline loops: CDR1 SGHRS, CDR2 YFSETQ. The chain's CDR3 is CASSFTRYQETQYF. CDR3 nucleotide sequence: TGCGCCAGCAGCTTCACCCGGTACCAAGAGACCCAGTACTTC.

The rearrangement links TRBV15 to TRBJ2-2; D remains unclear. CDR1 is LNHNV and CDR2 is YYDKDF in the germline V gene (reference sequence). Trimming removed 1 base from V and 3 bases from J, with 6 bases in between. This CDR3 has 14 amino acids. Written as DNA, the CDR3 is TGTGCCACCAGCAGAGGAGGCTACACCGGGGAGCTGTTTTTT. Protein sequence: CATSRGGYTGELFF.